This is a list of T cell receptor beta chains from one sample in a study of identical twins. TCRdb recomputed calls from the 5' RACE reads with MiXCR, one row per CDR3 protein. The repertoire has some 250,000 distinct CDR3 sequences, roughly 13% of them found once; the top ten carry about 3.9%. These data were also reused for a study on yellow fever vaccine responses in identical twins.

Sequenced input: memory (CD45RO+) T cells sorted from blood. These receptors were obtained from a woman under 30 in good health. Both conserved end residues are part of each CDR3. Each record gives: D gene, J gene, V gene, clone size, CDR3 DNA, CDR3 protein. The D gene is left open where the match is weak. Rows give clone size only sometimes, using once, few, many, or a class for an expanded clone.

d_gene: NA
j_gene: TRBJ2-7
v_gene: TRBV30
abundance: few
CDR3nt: TGTGCCTGGAGTGTGCAGGGGGGCTACGAGCAGTACTTC
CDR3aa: CAWSVQGGYEQYF

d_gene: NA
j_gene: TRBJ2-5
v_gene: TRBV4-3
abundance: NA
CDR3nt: TGCGCCAGCAGCTCAATGGGGGAAGAGACCCAGTACTTC
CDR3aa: CASSSMGEETQYF

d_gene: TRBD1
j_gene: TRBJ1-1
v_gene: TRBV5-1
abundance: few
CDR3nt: TGCGCCAGCAGCCCCTGGGACAGGGGGCCTGAAGCTTTCTTT
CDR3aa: CASSPWDRGPEAFF

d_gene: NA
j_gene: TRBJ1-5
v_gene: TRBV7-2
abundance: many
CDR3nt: TGTGCCAGCAGCTTTGTGGAAGGTCAGCCCCAGCATTTT
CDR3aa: CASSFVEGQPQHF

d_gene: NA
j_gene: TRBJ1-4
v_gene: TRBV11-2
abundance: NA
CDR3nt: TGTGCCAGCAGCCAGAGTCCTCCCACTAATGAAAAACTGTTTTTT
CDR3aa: CASSQSPPTNEKLFF

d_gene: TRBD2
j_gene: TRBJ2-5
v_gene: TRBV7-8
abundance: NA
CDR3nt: TGTGCCAGCAGATCCGGGACTAGTGGGGAGACCCAGTACTTC
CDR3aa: CASRSGTSGETQYF

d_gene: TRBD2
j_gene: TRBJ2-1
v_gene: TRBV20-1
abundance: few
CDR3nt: TGCAGTGCTAGAGATCAATTAGCGGGATACAATGAGCAGTTCTTC
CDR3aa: CSARDQLAGYNEQFF

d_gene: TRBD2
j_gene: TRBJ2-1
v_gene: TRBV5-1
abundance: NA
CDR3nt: TGCGCCAGCAGCGGGGGACTAGCGGGGCCCGAGAATGAGCAGTTCTTC
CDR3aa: CASSGGLAGPENEQFF

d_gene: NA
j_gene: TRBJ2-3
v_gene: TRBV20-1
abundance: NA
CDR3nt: TGCAGTGCCGAGACGGATACGCAGTATTTT
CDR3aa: CSAETDTQYF

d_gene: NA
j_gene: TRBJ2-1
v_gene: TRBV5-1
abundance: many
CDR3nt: TGCGCCAGCAGCGCCAAGGGGGGGCCTGACGGTGAGCAGTTCTTC
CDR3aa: CASSAKGGPDGEQFF

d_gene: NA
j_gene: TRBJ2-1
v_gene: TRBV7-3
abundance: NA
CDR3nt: TGTGCCAGCAGCTTGGGGGCAGCAGACTACAATGAGCAGTTCTTC
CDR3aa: CASSLGAADYNEQFF

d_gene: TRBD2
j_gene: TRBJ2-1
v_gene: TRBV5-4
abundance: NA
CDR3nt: TGTGCCAGCAGCTTGCAGCGGGAGTACGGTGAGCAGTTCTTC
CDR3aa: CASSLQREYGEQFF

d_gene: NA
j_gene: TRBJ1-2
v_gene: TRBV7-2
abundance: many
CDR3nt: TGTGCCAGCAGCCCCACCACAGGTTCTTATGGCTACACCTTC
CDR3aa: CASSPTTGSYGYTF

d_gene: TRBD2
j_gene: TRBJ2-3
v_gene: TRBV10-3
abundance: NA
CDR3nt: TGTGCCATCACGCGGGGGGATACGCAGTATTTT
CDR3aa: CAITRGDTQYF

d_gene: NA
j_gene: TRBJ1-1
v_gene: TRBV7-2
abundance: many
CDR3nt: TGCGCCAGCAGCTTGAGAAGGAACACTGAAGCTTTCTTT
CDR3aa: CASSLRRNTEAFF

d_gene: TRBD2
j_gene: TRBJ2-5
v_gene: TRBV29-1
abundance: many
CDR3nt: TGCAGCGCTAGACTAGCGGGAGTGGAGACCCAGTACTTC
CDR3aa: CSARLAGVETQYF

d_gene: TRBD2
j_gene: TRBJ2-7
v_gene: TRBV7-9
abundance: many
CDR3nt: TGTGCCAGCAGTTCCAGCGGGGGGCTTGACTTC
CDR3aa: CASSSSGGLDF

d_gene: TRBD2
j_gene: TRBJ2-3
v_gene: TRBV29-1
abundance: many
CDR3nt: TGCAGCGTTGGTACTAGCGGGAGGCCAGATACGCAGTATTTT
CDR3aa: CSVGTSGRPDTQYF

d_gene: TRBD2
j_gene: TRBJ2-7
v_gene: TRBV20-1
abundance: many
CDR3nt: TGCAGTGCTAGGACTAGCGGGGACTCCTACGAGCAGTACTTC
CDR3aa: CSARTSGDSYEQYF

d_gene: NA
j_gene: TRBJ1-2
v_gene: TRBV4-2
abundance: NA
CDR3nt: TGTGCCAGCAGCCAAACCGCTCTTAACTATGGCTACACCTTC
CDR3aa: CASSQTALNYGYTF

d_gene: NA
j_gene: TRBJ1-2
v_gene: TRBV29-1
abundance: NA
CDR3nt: TGCAGCGTTTTGGGAGGGACTAACTATGGCTACACCTTC
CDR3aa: CSVLGGTNYGYTF

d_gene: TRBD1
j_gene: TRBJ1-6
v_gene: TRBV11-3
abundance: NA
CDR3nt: TGTGCCAGCAGCCCAGGGACAGGGTCTAATTCACCCCTCCACTTT
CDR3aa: CASSPGTGSNSPLHF

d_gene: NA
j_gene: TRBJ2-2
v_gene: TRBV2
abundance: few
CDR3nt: TGTGCCAGCAGGATGACCCCTCCCGGGGAGCTGTTTTTT
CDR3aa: CASRMTPPGELFF

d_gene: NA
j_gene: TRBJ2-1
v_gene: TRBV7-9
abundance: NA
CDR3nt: TGTGCCAGCAGCCAGCCACAGGGCCAGGAGCAGTTCTTC
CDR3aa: CASSQPQGQEQFF

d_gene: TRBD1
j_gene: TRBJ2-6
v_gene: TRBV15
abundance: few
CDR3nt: TGTGCCACCAGTGACAGGGGAACTGGGGCCAACGTCCTGACTTTC
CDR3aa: CATSDRGTGANVLTF

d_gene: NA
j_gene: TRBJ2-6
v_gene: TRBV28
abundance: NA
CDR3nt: TGTGCCAGCAACACAGGGCTAGGGGCCAACGTCCTGACTTTC
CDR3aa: CASNTGLGANVLTF

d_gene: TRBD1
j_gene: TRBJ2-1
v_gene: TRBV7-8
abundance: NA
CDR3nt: TGTGCCAGCAGCTTAGGAACAGGGGATGAGCAGTTCTTC
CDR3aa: CASSLGTGDEQFF

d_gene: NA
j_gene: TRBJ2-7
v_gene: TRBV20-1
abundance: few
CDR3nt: TGCAGTGCTAGAGACACGGGAAGGGGGAACGCCTACGAGCAGTACTTC
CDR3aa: CSARDTGRGNAYEQYF

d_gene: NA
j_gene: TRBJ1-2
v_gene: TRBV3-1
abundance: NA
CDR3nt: TGTGCCAGCACCCAAGCAGGCTCTAACTATGGCTACACCTTC
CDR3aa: CASTQAGSNYGYTF

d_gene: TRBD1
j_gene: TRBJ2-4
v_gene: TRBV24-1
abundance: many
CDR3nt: TGTGCCACCAGTGACCTTACTGAACTGGGACAGCTTAAAAACATTCAGTACTTC
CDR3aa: CATSDLTELGQLKNIQYF

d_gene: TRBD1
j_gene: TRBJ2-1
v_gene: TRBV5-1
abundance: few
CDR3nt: TGCGCCAGCAGCTTGGGACAGGGGGCCATCTACAATGAGCAGTTCTTC
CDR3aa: CASSLGQGAIYNEQFF